This T cell receptor beta chain appears in the sequencing data of a study of T cells in Graves' hyperthyroidism and ophthalmopathy. Patients having uncontrolled infection, another autoimmune disease, pregnancy or lactation were not included. PBMCs came from less than 11 ml fresh peripheral blood. Regions amplified from RNA transcripts were the TCR beta CDR3 regions. The TCR CDR3 was amplified in a first-round RT-PCR using the HTBI primer set. In TCRdb, the multiplex PCR reads were re-called with MiXCR into one record per CDR3 protein. There are fewer than 450,000 distinct CDR3 sequences in the sample; approximately 18% occur only once, and 35% to 50% lies in the top ten. This clonotype was observed at least ten times. This TCR came from a young man with Graves' ophthalmopathy. Sequenced material: blood.

As DNA, the CDR3 is TGTGCCAGCAGCGGACAGGGGGTCGCCTATGGCTACACCTTC. Translation gives CASSGQGVAYGYTF. This rearrangement joins TRBV2 to TRBJ1-2, with 10 bases aligning to TRBD1. The V segment lost 6 bases and the J segment 4 bases; nucleotides outside the gene matches: 5. This CDR3 has 14 residues. Looked up from germline, CDR1 is SNHLY and CDR2 is FYNNEI.